These 32 T cell receptor beta chains were sequenced from one sample in a study of blood T cell repertoires in COVID-19. Only in-frame clones appear in the TCRdb table, and some are missing; sequencing was by immunoSEQ multiplex PCR. The repertoire holds tens of thousands of clones, with 70% to 90% as singletons. The sequenced material came from peripheral blood. Source of these receptors: a woman older than 75 with COVID-19, enrolled during active disease.

The chain employs TRBV7-3 and TRBJ2-1; 12 bases fit TRBD2. V lost 2 bases to trimming and J lost 2 bases; unmatched junction nucleotides: 1. The CDR3 sequence is 16 residues long. Germline V gives CDR1 SGHTA, CDR2 FQGTGA. This CDR3 reads CASSLLAGGTYNEQFF. The CDR3 DNA follows: TGTGCCAGCAGCTTACTAGCGGGGGGGACCTACAATGAGCAGTTCTTC.

This clone was seen only once. The V gene is TRBV19, the J gene TRBJ1-4, with a possible D match to TRBD1 (5 bases). The CDR3 length is 17 residues. Germline-derived CDR1 and CDR2 are LNHDA and SQIVND (reference sequence). V gave up 3 bases and J gave up 0 bases, with 14 bases separating them. As DNA, the CDR3 is TGTGCCAGTAGTATGGCAGGGCAAGGTCCAACTAATGAAAAACTGTTTTTT. Its protein product is CASSMAGQGPTNEKLFF.

This chain connects TRBV5-1 to TRBJ2-7, with a tentative D call TRBD2 (6 bases). Germline assignment: CDR1 SGHRS and CDR2 YFSETQ. The CDR3 extends over 15 amino acids. Trimming pared 2 bases from V and 0 bases from J, leaving 12 bases between. This chain's CDR3 is CASSFGGVSSYEQYF. The CDR3 nucleotides read TGCGCCAGCAGCTTCGGCGGGGTTAGCTCCTACGAGCAGTACTTC.

The J gene is TRBJ1-1, the V gene TRBV3-1 (or the pseudogene TRBV3-2); 9 bases align to TRBD1. From germline, CDR1 is LGHDT and CDR2 YNNKEL (reference sequence). J lost 2 bases, V lost 5 bases, and 6 bases had no gene match. The CDR3 spans 15 residues. CDR3 sequence reads: CASSYSTGGNTEAFF. Written as DNA, the CDR3 is TGTGCCAGCAGCTACTCGACAGGGGGTAACACTGAAGCTTTCTTT.

The chain couples TRBV4-1 to TRBJ2-7, with a weak D call TRBD1 (6 bases). V shed 2 bases and J shed 7 bases, with 15 bases lying between them. This CDR3 spans 14 amino acids. Germline loops: CDR1 MGHRA, CDR2 YSYEKL. The DNA for the CDR3 is TGCGCCAGCAGCCAACAACAGGGTTTCGGGGAGCAGTACTTC. Its protein is CASSQQQGFGEQYF.

V is TRBV18 and J is TRBJ1-4, with D uncertain. The CDR3 is made up of 15 amino acids. Germline CDR1 KGHSH, CDR2 LQKENI. V lost 1 base and J lost 6, with 12 bases in between. DNA of the CDR3: TGTGCCAGCTCACCACAAGGTGGAGGAGATGAAAAACTGTTTTTT. This codes for CASSPQGGGDEKLFF.

This clone is a singleton in its sample. V gene TRBV9 combines with J gene TRBJ2-2; 9 bases align to TRBD2. J gave up 1 base and V 3 bases, and 1 base lay outside the gene matches. The CDR3 sequence is 15 residues long. Looked up from germline, CDR1 is SGDLS and CDR2 is YYNGEE. For the CDR3, the DNA is TGTGCCAGCAGCGCGACTAGCGGGAACACCGGGGAGCTGTTTTTT. Its translation is CASSATSGNTGELFF. Looking up the rest from reference TRBV9 and TRBJ2-2 gives the full variable domain: DSGVTQTPKHLITATGQRVTLRCSPRSGDLSVYWYQQSLDQGLQFLIQYYNGEERAKGNILERFSAQQFPDLHSELNLSSLELGDSALYFCASSATSGNTGELFFGEGSRLTVL.

The chain links TRBV4-2 to TRBJ1-1; D is perhaps TRBD1 (6 bases). The length of the CDR3 is 16 residues. Trimming cost V 5 bases and J 0 bases, with 16 bases left between them. Looked up from germline, CDR1 is LGHNA and CDR2 is YNFKEQ. The CDR3 nucleotides are TGTGCCAGCAGCTCCGTCTTACAGGGTGTGAACACTGAAGCTTTCTTT. It translates to CASSSVLQGVNTEAFF.

V usage is TRBV6-1 and J usage is TRBJ2-3, with TRBD2 matching over 11 bases. The CDR3 loop spans 15 amino acids. Germline trimming cut 4 bases from V and 4 bases from J; bases unmatched to any gene: 4. The germline V gene encodes CDR1 MNHNS and CDR2 SASEGT. CDR3 bases: TGTGCCAGCAGTGTAGCGGGGGGGCCGGCAGATACGCAGTATTTT. Residues: CASSVAGGPADTQYF.

The gene calls are TRBV19 and TRBJ2-2; 11 nucleotides line up with TRBD1. The germline V gene encodes CDR1 LNHDA and CDR2 SQIVND (reference sequence). The CDR3 has 18 amino acids. Trimming cost V 5 bases and J 0 bases; bases outside gene matches: 8. CDR3 nucleotide sequence: TGTGCCAGTAGTCCCCGACGGACAGGGGGCGCGAACACCGGGGAGCTGTTTTTT. It is translated as CASSPRRTGGANTGELFF.

Here the CDR3 DNA reads TGTGCCAGCAGTTACTCCGGGACAGGGCGATGGGAGCAGTACTTC. Translating it yields CASSYSGTGRWEQYF. This chain connects TRBV6-5 to TRBJ2-7; 9 bases are shared with TRBD1. This CDR3 region has 15 residues. The V segment lost 0 bases and the J segment 7 bases; nucleotides outside the gene matches: 7. Germline V gene data show CDR1 as MNHEY and CDR2 as SVGAGI.

J is TRBJ1-2 and V is TRBV7-2; no reliable D call. The germline gives CDR1 SGHTA, CDR2 FQGNSA. Trimming stripped 3 bases from V and 2 bases from J, with 10 bases between. The CDR3 runs 14 residues. In DNA form, the CDR3 reads TGTGCCAGCAGCTTGATACAGCACAACTATGGCTACACCTTC. It translates to CASSLIQHNYGYTF.

The V gene is TRBV2, the J gene TRBJ2-1, with D possibly matching TRBD2 (7 bases). V lost 3 bases and J lost 8, with 14 bases in between. The CDR3 is made up of 14 amino acids. Germline V gene data show CDR1 as SNHLY and CDR2 as FYNNEI. CDR3 DNA: TGTGCCAGCAGTGAGACGGGGAGGGGGGATGAGCAGTTCTTC. It is translated as CASSETGRGDEQFF.

The V call is TRBV10-2, the J call TRBJ2-2; D may be TRBD1 (6 bases). The ends were cut back, 0 bases at V and 6 bases at J, with 17 bases in the middle. This CDR3 spans 17 amino acids. Germline CDR1 and CDR2: WSHSY and SAAADI. CDR3 bases: TGCGCCAGCAGTGAGTCCAGGGGCGGTGTAGCGCCCGGGGAGCTGTTTTTT. Residues: CASSESRGGVAPGELFF.

This clone was recorded only once. The chain joins TRBV6-5 to TRBJ1-1, with D perhaps matching TRBD1 (5 bases). CDR3 size: 13 residues. The germline V and J ends were trimmed by 2 bases and 3 bases, with 7 bases remaining between them. Per germline, CDR1 MNHEY and CDR2 SVGAGI. The CDR3 nucleotides read TGTGCCAGCAGTTACAGCAGGGACACTGAAGCTTTCTTT. Protein: CASSYSRDTEAFF.

The CDR3 loop is CASSLGAITSLETQYF. The CDR3 region has the DNA TGCGCCAGCAGCTTGGGAGCCATTACTAGCTTGGAGACCCAGTACTTC. This chain uses TRBV5-1 with TRBJ2-5; tentatively, D is TRBD2 (6 bases). The germline V and J ends were trimmed by 0 bases and 5 bases, with 17 bases remaining between them. CDR1 SGHRS and CDR2 YFSETQ come from the germline V gene. CDR3 length: 16 amino acids.

The gene calls are TRBV11-2 and TRBJ1-3; 8 bases line up with TRBD1. Looked up from germline, CDR1 is SGHAT and CDR2 is FQNNGV. The CDR3 extends over 15 amino acids. J was trimmed by 4 bases and V by 5 bases; bases with no gene match: 7. CDR3 amino acids: CASSPNPGGGNTIYF. DNA of the CDR3: TGTGCCAGCAGCCCAAACCCAGGGGGCGGAAACACCATATATTTT.

The chain carries TRBV21-1 and TRBJ2-7; TRBD1, the table's D call, lacks a check against the DNA. TRBV21-1 is reported as a pseudogene. The CDR3 length is 15 residues. The CDR3 DNA reads TGTGCCAGCAGCAAACAGGGCCGACGTGGCGACGAGCAGTACTTC. It codes for CASSKQGRRGDEQYF.

The V gene is TRBV24-1, the J gene TRBJ2-5; D unresolved. This CDR3 comprises 15 residues. V dropped 2 bases and J dropped 0 bases, with 9 bases sitting between them. In germline, CDR1 is KGHDR, CDR2 SFDVKD. The CDR3, as DNA: TGTGCCACCAGTGATTCAGGCGTGCACCAAGAGACCCAGTACTTC. Residues: CATSDSGVHQETQYF.

V is TRBV12-2 and J is TRBJ1-3; the listed D gene, TRBD1, was not tested against the DNA. TRBV12-2 represents a pseudogene. The length of the CDR3 is 18 residues. CDR3 sequence (DNA): TGTGCAAGTCGCTTACCGCAGGGACAGGGGGTCTCTGGAAACACCATATATTTT. Translation: CASRLPQGQGVSGNTIYF.

This clone was picked up a small number of times. The genes are TRBV2 and TRBJ2-7; 10 positions agree with TRBD1. The CDR3 totals 14 residues. The V and J ends lost 7 bases and 6 bases, in that order; junction bases with no gene match: 9. Germline-derived CDR1 and CDR2 are SNHLY and FYNNEI. CDR3 in DNA: TGTGCCAGCAAAGTTGTGGGACAGGGGTCCGAGCAGTACTTC. Its protein is CASKVVGQGSEQYF.

The chain uses TRBV6-5 and TRBJ1-2; D ambiguous. The germline CDR1 and CDR2 sequences are MNHEY and SVGAGI. V was clipped by 0 bases and J by 4 bases, with 12 bases between them. This CDR3 has 15 amino acids. The CDR3 DNA reads as TGTGCCAGCAGTTACTCGGCAGTTTCTGTCTATGGCTACACCTTC. Amino acid sequence: CASSYSAVSVYGYTF.

The chain is built from TRBV21-1 and TRBJ1-2; the listed D gene, TRBD1, was not tested against the DNA. TRBV21-1 represents a pseudogene. CDR3 length equals 13 residues. The CDR3 sequence: CASSKWAPDGYTF. CDR3 bases: TGTGCCAGCAGCAAATGGGCCCCGGATGGCTACACCTTC.

V is TRBV19 and J is TRBJ2-5, with TRBD2 identical over 8 bases. V lost 3 bases and J lost 1; bases outside the gene matches: 4. The CDR3 length is 15 residues. Germline-derived CDR1 and CDR2 are LNHDA and SQIVND (reference sequence). The DNA for the CDR3 is TGTGCCAGTAGTATCGGTAGCGGGACCCAAGAGACCCAGTACTTC. Translated, it gives CASSIGSGTQETQYF. Drawing the rest from reference TRBV19 and TRBJ2-5, the complete variable domain is DGGITQSPKYLFRKEGQNVTLSCEQNLNHDAMYWYRQDPGQGLRLIYYSQIVNDFQKGDIAEGYSVSREKKESFPLTVTSAQKNPTAFYLCASSIGSGTQETQYFGPGTRLLVL.

The V and J genes are TRBV20-1 and TRBJ2-3; D not certain. Trimming pared 3 bases from V and 2 bases from J, leaving 12 bases between. This CDR3 spans 14 amino acids. The germline V gene has CDR1 DFQATT and CDR2 SNEGSKA (reference sequence). CDR3 bases: TGCAGTGCTAGTCCCTTTGACACCACAGATACGCAGTATTTT. It is translated as CSASPFDTTDTQYF.

This sequence joins TRBV3-1 (or the pseudogene TRBV3-2) and TRBJ1-4, with D possibly being TRBD1 (6 bases). The length of the CDR3 is 13 residues. V lost 1 base to trimming and J lost 14 bases, with 14 bases between them. Per the germline V gene, CDR1 is LGHDT and CDR2 is YNNKEL (reference sequence). Written as DNA, the CDR3 is TGTGCCAGCAGCCAAGGGGGGGGGACAAATCTGTTTTTT. It codes for CASSQGGGTNLFF.

The chain recombines TRBV7-2 with TRBJ1-1, with D uncertain. The CDR3 spans 13 residues. The V end was cut by 1 base, the J end by 5 bases, with 8 bases between. CDR1 is SGHTA, CDR2 FQGNSA, per germline. CDR3 coding DNA: TGTGCCAGCAGCTTAGTTACGGGGACTGAAGCTTTCTTT. It codes for CASSLVTGTEAFF.

This chain links TRBV30 with TRBJ1-5; 7 bases are a match to TRBD1. With 0 bases clipped from V and 4 bases from J, the junction kept 12 bases outside the gene matches. Germline values: CDR1 GTSNPN, CDR2 SVGIG (reference sequence). The CDR3 length is 17 residues. The CDR3 is CAWSVGFGGQRNQPQHF. The CDR3 DNA reads TGTGCCTGGAGTGTTGGGTTTGGGGGACAGAGGAATCAGCCCCAGCATTTT.

This clone has only a few counts. V is TRBV6-5 and J is TRBJ1-1; unclear D gene. The V and J ends lost 5 bases and 4 bases respectively, with 14 bases between them. The CDR3 is 14 amino acids. CDR1 MNHEY and CDR2 SVGAGI come from the germline V gene. CDR3 protein: CASSRWREGTEAFF. CDR3 nucleotides: TGTGCCAGCAGTCGCTGGAGGGAAGGCACTGAAGCTTTCTTT.

The chain uses TRBV7-9 and TRBJ2-1; a possible D gene is TRBD2 (6 bases). Trimming left V 0 bases short and J 3 bases short, with 18 bases between. This CDR3 is built from 18 residues. CDR1 and CDR2 (germline): SEHNR, FQNEAQ (reference sequence). For the CDR3, the DNA is TGTGCCAGCAGCTTAGCTCGTGGGGGGTCCCCCGTCTACAATGAGCAGTTCTTC. It is translated as CASSLARGGSPVYNEQFF.

The rearrangement joins TRBV6-5 to TRBJ1-5; 7 nucleotides agree with TRBD1. The CDR3 is 15 amino acids. Germline lookup yields CDR1 MNHEY and CDR2 SVGAGI. J lost 4 bases, V lost 6 bases, and 9 bases had no gene match. CDR3 loop: CASRSGTADNQPQHF. The CDR3 nucleotides are TGTGCCAGCAGATCGGGGACAGCCGATAATCAGCCCCAGCATTTT.

This chain connects TRBV5-1 to TRBJ1-1, with 7 bases fitting TRBD1. This CDR3 has 15 residues. The V gene end was trimmed by 4 bases and the J gene end by 3 bases; junction bases not matched to a gene: 9. CDR1 and CDR2 (germline): SGHRS, YFSETQ. As DNA, the CDR3 is TGCGCCAGCAGCCCACATACAGGGGATGACACTGAAGCTTTCTTT. Its protein product is CASSPHTGDDTEAFF. The full variable domain, completed using reference TRBV5-1 and TRBJ1-1, is KAGVTQTPRYLIKTRGQQVTLSCSPISGHRSVSWYQQTPGQGLQFLFEYFSETQRNKGNFPGRFSGRQFSNSRSEMNVSTLELGDSALYLCASSPHTGDDTEAFFGQGTRLTVV.